This passage covers 16 T cell receptor beta chains from one sample sequenced in a study of blood T cell repertoires in COVID-19. TCRdb's copy holds only in-frame clones and misses some; the assay was immunoSEQ multiplex PCR. In the table there are under 200,000 clones, 70% to 85% of which are singletons. Source material: peripheral blood. These receptors came from a man in his sixties who had recovered from COVID-19.

J is TRBJ2-2 and V is TRBV10-3; 9 bases are shared with TRBD1. Per germline, CDR1 ENHRY and CDR2 SYGVKD. Unmatched junction bases numbered 7, after V lost 5 bases and J lost 3 bases. The CDR3 has 16 amino acids. In DNA, the CDR3 is TGTGCCATCAGTCCGGGGACAGGGCCTGACACCGGGGAGCTGTTTTTT. As protein: CAISPGTGPDTGELFF.

J is TRBJ2-7 and V is TRBV29-1; TRBD1 matches at 8 bases. Germline V gene lookup returns CDR1 SQVTM and CDR2 ANQGSEA. The CDR3 has 16 residues. After removal of 2 bases from V and 1 base from J, the junction contained 10 bases not matched to a gene. This CDR3 is CSVERILRQGSYEQYF. The DNA of the CDR3 is TGCAGCGTTGAACGAATCTTGCGACAGGGGTCCTACGAGCAGTACTTC.

The chain couples TRBV7-3 to TRBJ1-6; 12 bases agree with TRBD1. The germline CDR1 and CDR2 sequences are SGHTA and FQGTGA. The CDR3 consists of 17 residues. With V trimmed by 5 bases and J by 4 bases, 6 bases remained unmatched. The CDR3 is CASSPGTGGRYNSPLHF. The CDR3 bases are TGTGCCAGCAGCCCGGGGACAGGGGGCAGGTATAATTCACCCCTCCACTTT.

The CDR3 region has the DNA TGTGCCAGCAGCCCTAGCGGGGGGGCCTCCTACAATGAGCAGTTCTTC. Protein: CASSPSGGASYNEQFF. This chain uses TRBV5-4 with TRBJ2-1; TRBD2 matches 12 bases. CDR1 SGHNT and CDR2 YYREEE come from the germline V gene (reference sequence). Trimming took 4 bases from V and 0 from J; bases not matched to a gene: 2. There are 16 residues in the CDR3.

The chain combines TRBV9 with TRBJ2-7, with 10 bases fitting TRBD1. This CDR3 is 14 amino acids long. Germline V gene sequence: CDR1 SGDLS, CDR2 YYNGEE. The ends lost 2 bases at V and 5 bases at J; junction bases unmatched: 4. The CDR3 is CASSVAGTGDEQYF. The DNA for the CDR3 is TGTGCCAGCAGCGTCGCTGGGACAGGGGACGAGCAGTACTTC.

V and J are TRBV12-3 or TRBV12-4 and TRBJ2-1, with D maybe TRBD1 (6 bases). The germline V and J ends were trimmed by 4 bases and 10 bases, with 14 bases remaining between them. This CDR3 has 13 residues. Here the CDR3 reads CASSSNRVREQFF. The CDR3 coding sequence is TGTGCCAGCAGTTCCAACAGGGTGCGGGAGCAGTTCTTC.

The chain recombines TRBV27 with TRBJ1-1; maybe TRBD1 (5 bases). Germline lookup yields CDR1 MNHEY and CDR2 SMNVEV (reference sequence). V lost 11 bases, J lost 0 bases, and 16 bases lay in between. This CDR3 has 14 amino acids. In DNA, the CDR3 is TGTGCCTCTTATGGTAGGGGCATGAACACTGAAGCTTTCTTT. This encodes CASYGRGMNTEAFF.

The rearrangement uses TRBV29-1 and TRBJ2-1; D not certain. The germline CDR1 and CDR2 sequences are SQVTM and ANQGSEA. The CDR3 covers 14 residues. Trimming left V 4 bases short and J 7 bases short, with 17 bases between. The CDR3 DNA reads TGCAGCGTTGTTGTACAGACACGCTATAATGAGCAGTTCTTC. It specifies CSVVVQTRYNEQFF.

The rearrangement joins TRBV11-1 to TRBJ1-1; D is uncertain. The V end was cut by 2 bases, the J end by 3 bases, with 4 bases between. The germline V gene encodes CDR1 SGHAT and CDR2 FQDESV (reference sequence). The CDR3 totals 12 residues. The CDR3 protein is CASSLTDTEAFF. CDR3 nucleotide sequence: TGTGCCAGCAGCTTAACAGACACTGAAGCTTTCTTT.

The chain has TRBV6-4 and TRBJ2-2; D is possibly TRBD2 (5 bases). The germline V gene has CDR1 MRHNA and CDR2 SNTAGT. Trimming left V 0 bases short and J 5 bases short, with 13 bases between. This CDR3 contains 16 residues. The CDR3 sequence is CASSDSPGRGTGELFF. The CDR3 coding sequence is TGTGCCAGCAGTGACTCGCCGGGGAGAGGGACCGGGGAGCTGTTTTTT.

The chain has TRBV10-3 and TRBJ1-2, with D tentatively TRBD1 (5 bases). The germline V and J ends were trimmed by 7 bases and 1 base, with 10 bases remaining between them. From germline, CDR1 is ENHRY and CDR2 SYGVKD. The CDR3 consists of 13 residues. The CDR3 sequence is CAITGGVNYGYTF. DNA for the CDR3: TGTGCCATCACCGGGGGGGTTAACTATGGCTACACCTTC.

The chain carries TRBV5-4 and TRBJ2-5; 8 bases are a match to TRBD2. Trimming removed 4 bases from V and 4 bases from J; junction bases left unmatched: 3. CDR3 size: 13 residues. Germline V gene lookup returns CDR1 SGHNT and CDR2 YYREEE (reference sequence). The CDR3 reads CASSVSGAETQYF. DNA for the CDR3: TGTGCCAGCAGCGTTAGCGGGGCAGAGACCCAGTACTTC.

This sequence joins TRBV5-1 and TRBJ2-7, with 11 bases fitting TRBD1. J lost 6 bases, V lost 4 bases, and 9 bases had no gene match. Germline loops: CDR1 SGHRS, CDR2 YFSETQ. This CDR3 region has 15 residues. The DNA for the CDR3 is TGCGCCAGCAGCCGCGCCGGGACAGGGGGTGTCGAGCAGTACTTC. Translated, it gives CASSRAGTGGVEQYF.

The chain recombines TRBV5-1 with TRBJ1-1; the D is unclear. Trimming took 4 bases from V and 6 from J, leaving 16 bases between them. CDR1 SGHRS and CDR2 YFSETQ come from the germline V gene. This CDR3 is built from 14 residues. The CDR3 here is CASSHEARFPEAFF. Written as DNA, the CDR3 is TGCGCCAGCAGCCATGAAGCCAGGTTCCCTGAAGCTTTCTTT. Supplemented by reference TRBV5-1 and TRBJ1-1, the full variable domain reads KAGVTQTPRYLIKTRGQQVTLSCSPISGHRSVSWYQQTPGQGLQFLFEYFSETQRNKGNFPGRFSGRQFSNSRSEMNVSTLELGDSALYLCASSHEARFPEAFFGQGTRLTVV.

The chain has TRBV9 and TRBJ1-6; no reliable D call. Germline CDR1 reads SGDLS; CDR2 reads YYNGEE. This CDR3 is built from 16 residues. Trimming took 3 bases from V and 10 from J, leaving 20 bases between them. The CDR3 region has the DNA TGTGCCAGCAGCGGATTTTCTACCCTCCTGCCCTCACCCCTCCACTTT. It codes for CASSGFSTLLPSPLHF.

The rearrangement uses TRBV11-2 and TRBJ2-3, with TRBD2 matching 8 bases. Germline V lookup: CDR1 SGHAT, CDR2 FQNNGV. The V and J ends lost 5 bases and 2 bases, in that order; junction bases with no gene match: 6. This CDR3 contains 15 residues. CDR3 bases: TGTGCCAGCAGCACTAGCGGAGCTTTCACAGATACGCAGTATTTT. It encodes CASSTSGAFTDTQYF.